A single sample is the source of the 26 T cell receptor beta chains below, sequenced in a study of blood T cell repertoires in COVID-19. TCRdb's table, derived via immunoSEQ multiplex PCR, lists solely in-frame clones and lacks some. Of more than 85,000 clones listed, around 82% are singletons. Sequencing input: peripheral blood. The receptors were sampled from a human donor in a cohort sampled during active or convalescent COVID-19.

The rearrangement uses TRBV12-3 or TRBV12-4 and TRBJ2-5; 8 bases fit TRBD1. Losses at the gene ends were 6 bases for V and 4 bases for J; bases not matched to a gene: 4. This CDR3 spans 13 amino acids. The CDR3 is CASRHGQGETQYF. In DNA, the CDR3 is TGTGCCAGCAGGCATGGACAGGGAGAGACCCAGTACTTC.

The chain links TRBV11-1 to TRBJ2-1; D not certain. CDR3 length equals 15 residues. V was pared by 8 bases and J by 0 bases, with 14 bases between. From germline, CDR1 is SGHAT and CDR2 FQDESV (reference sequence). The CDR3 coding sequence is TGTGCCAGCCAATTCAACCCGGGCTCCTACAATGAGCAGTTCTTC. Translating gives CASQFNPGSYNEQFF.

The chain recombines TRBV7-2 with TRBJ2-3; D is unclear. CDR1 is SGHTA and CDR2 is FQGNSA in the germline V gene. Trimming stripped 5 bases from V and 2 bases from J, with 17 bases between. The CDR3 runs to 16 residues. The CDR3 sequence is CASSKILGGHTDTQYF. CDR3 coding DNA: TGTGCCAGCAGCAAAATTCTCGGCGGTCACACAGATACGCAGTATTTT.

CDR3: CASRRVQDRGYEQYF. Here the CDR3 DNA reads TGTGCCAGCAGAAGAGTCCAGGACAGGGGCTACGAGCAGTACTTC. The chain links TRBV27 to TRBJ2-7, with 9 bases matching TRBD1. The V and J ends lost 6 bases and 3 bases, in that order; junction bases with no gene match: 9. Germline assignment: CDR1 MNHEY and CDR2 SMNVEV (reference sequence). CDR3 size: 15 residues.

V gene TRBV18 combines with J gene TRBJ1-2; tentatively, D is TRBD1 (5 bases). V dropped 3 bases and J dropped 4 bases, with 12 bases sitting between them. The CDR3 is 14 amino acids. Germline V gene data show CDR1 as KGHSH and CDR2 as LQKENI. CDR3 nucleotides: TGTGCCAGCTCACCTTGGCAGGGCAGCTATGGCTACACCTTC. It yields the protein CASSPWQGSYGYTF.

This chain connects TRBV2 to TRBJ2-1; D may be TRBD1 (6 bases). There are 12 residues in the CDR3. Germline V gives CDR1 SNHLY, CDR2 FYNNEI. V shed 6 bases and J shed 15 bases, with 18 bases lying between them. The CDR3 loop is CASRLQGKFRFF. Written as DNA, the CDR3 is TGTGCCAGCAGGTTACAGGGTAAGTTTCGGTTCTTC.

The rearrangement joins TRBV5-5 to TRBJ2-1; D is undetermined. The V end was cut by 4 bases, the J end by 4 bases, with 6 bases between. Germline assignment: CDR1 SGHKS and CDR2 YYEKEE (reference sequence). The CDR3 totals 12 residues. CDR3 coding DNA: TGTGCCAGCAGCCCCATTTACAATGAGCAGTTCTTC. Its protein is CASSPIYNEQFF.

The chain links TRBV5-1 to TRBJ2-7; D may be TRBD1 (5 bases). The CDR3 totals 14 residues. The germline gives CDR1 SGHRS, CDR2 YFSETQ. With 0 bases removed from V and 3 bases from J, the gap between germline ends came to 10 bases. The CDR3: CASSLEPGRYEQYF. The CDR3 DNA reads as TGCGCCAGCAGCTTGGAGCCAGGGCGCTACGAGCAGTACTTC.

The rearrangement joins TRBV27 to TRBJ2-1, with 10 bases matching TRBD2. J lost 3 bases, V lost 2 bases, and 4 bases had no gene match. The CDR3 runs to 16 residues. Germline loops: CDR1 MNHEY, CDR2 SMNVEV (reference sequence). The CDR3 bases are TGTGCCAGCAGTTTAGAGGCTAGCGGGAGCTACAATGAGCAGTTCTTC. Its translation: CASSLEASGSYNEQFF.

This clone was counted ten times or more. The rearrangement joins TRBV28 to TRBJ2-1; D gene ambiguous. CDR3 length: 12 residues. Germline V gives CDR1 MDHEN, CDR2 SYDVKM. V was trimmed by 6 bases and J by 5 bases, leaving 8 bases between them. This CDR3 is CASSSTDNEQFF. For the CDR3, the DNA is TGTGCCAGCAGCTCCACGGACAATGAGCAGTTCTTC.

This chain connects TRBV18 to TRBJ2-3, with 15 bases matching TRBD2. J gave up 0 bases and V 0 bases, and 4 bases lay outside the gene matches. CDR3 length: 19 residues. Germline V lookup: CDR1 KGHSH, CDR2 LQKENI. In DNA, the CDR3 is TGTGCCAGCTCACCACCTGGACTAGCGGGGGGGCGAAGCACAGATACGCAGTATTTT. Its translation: CASSPPGLAGGRSTDTQYF. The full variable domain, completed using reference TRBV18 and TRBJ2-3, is NAGVMQNPRHLVRRRGQEARLRCSPMKGHSHVYWYRQLPEEGLKFMVYLQKENIIDESGMPKERFSAEFPKEGPSILRIQQVVRGDSAAYFCASSPPGLAGGRSTDTQYFGPGTRLTVL.

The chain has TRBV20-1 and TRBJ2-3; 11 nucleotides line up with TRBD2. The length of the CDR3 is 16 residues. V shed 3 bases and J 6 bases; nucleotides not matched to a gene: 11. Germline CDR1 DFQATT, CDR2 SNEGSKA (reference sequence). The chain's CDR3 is CSASPRASGRPDTQYF. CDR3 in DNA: TGCAGTGCTAGTCCACGGGCTAGCGGGAGGCCTGATACGCAGTATTTT.

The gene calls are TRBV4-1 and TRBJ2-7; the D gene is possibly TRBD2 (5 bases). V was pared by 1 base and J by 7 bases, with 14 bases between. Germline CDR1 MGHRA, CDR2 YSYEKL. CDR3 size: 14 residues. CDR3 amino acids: CASSQGHGIREQYF. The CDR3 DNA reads TGCGCCAGCAGCCAAGGGCACGGGATCAGGGAGCAGTACTTC.

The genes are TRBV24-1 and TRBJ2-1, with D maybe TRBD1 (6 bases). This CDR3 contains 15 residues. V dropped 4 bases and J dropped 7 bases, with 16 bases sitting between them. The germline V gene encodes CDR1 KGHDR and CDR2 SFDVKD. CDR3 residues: CATSDPGAGVNEQFF. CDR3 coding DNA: TGTGCCACCAGTGACCCCGGGGCAGGGGTAAATGAGCAGTTCTTC.

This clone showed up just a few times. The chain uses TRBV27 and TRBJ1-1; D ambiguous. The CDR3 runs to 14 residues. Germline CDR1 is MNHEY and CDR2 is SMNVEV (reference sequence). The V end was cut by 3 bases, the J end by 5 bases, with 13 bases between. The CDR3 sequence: CASSFGHTRTEAFF. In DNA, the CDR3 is TGTGCCAGCAGTTTTGGGCATACGAGAACTGAAGCTTTCTTT.

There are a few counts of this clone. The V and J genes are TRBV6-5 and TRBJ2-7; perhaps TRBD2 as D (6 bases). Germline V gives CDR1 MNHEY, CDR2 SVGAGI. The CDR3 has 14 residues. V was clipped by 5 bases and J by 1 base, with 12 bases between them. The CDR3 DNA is TGTGCCAGCAGTCTGGGCCGGGGGTCCTACGAGCAGTACTTC. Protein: CASSLGRGSYEQYF.

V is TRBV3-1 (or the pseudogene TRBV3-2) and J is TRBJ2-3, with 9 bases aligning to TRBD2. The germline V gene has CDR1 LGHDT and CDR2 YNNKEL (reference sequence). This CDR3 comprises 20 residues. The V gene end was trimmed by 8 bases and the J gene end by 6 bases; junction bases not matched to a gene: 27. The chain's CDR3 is CASSSLAGGPSIQFVDTQYF. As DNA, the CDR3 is TGTGCCAGCTCAAGCTTGGCGGGGGGGCCGTCGATCCAATTCGTTGATACGCAGTATTTT.

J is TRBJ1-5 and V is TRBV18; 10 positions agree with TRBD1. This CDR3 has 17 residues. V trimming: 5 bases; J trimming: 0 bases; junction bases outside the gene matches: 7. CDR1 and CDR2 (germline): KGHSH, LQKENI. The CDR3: CASSAGTGVNSNQPQHF. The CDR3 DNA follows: TGTGCCAGCTCAGCCGGGACAGGGGTTAATAGCAATCAGCCCCAGCATTTT.

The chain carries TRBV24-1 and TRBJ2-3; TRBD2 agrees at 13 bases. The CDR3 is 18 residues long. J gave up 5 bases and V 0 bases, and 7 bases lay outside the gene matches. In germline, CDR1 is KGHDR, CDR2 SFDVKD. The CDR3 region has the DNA TGTGCCACCAGTGATTTGACTAGCGGGAGGGCCATGGGAGATACGCAGTATTTT. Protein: CATSDLTSGRAMGDTQYF.

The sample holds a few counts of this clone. The CDR3 protein is CAIRQGASNQPQHF. The CDR3, as DNA: TGTGCCATTAGACAGGGGGCGAGCAATCAGCCCCAGCATTTT. The rearrangement uses TRBV10-3 and TRBJ1-5; 10 nucleotides match TRBD1. CDR1 ENHRY and CDR2 SYGVKD come from the germline V gene. V gave up 9 bases and J gave up 1 base; unmatched junction bases: 3. This CDR3 is 14 amino acids long.

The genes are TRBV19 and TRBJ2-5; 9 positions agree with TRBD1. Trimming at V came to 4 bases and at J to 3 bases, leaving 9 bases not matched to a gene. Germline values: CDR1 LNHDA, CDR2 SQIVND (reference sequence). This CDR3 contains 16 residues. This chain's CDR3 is CASSTTGTGPKETQYF. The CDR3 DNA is TGTGCCAGTAGTACAACCGGGACAGGGCCGAAAGAGACCCAGTACTTC.

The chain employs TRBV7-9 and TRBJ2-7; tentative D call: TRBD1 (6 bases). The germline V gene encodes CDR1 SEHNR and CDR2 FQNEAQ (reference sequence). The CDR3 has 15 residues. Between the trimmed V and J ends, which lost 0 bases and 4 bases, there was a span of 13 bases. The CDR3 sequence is CASSLAQGQVYEQYF. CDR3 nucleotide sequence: TGTGCCAGCAGCTTAGCGCAGGGACAAGTATACGAGCAGTACTTC.

CDR3 bases: TGTGCCAGCACTCGACAGGGGGCTTGGGATGAGCAGTTCTTC. It translates to CASTRQGAWDEQFF. The genes are TRBV6-5 and TRBJ2-1; 10 bases align to TRBD1. The CDR3 extends over 14 amino acids. Germline values: CDR1 MNHEY, CDR2 SVGAGI. With 7 bases clipped from V and 8 bases from J, the junction kept 8 bases outside the gene matches.

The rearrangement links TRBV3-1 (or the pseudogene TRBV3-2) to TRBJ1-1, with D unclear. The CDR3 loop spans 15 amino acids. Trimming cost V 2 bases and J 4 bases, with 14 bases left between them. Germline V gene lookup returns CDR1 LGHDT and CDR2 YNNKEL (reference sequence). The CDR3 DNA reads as TGTGCCAGCAGCCAACTGGCGATCGAGGGCACTGAAGCTTTCTTT. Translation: CASSQLAIEGTEAFF.

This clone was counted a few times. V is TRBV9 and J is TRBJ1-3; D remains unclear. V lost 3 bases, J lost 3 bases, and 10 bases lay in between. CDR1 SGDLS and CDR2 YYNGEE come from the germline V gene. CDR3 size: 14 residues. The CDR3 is CASSERGSGNTIYF. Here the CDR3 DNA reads TGTGCCAGCAGCGAGCGGGGTAGTGGAAACACCATATATTTT.

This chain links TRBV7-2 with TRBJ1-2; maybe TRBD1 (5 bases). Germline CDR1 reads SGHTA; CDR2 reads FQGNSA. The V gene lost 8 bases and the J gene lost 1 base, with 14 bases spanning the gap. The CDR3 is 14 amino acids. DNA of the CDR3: TGTGCCAGCGGTACAGGTCGCGGTAACTATGGCTACACCTTC. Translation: CASGTGRGNYGYTF.